A selection of T cell receptor beta chains follows, all from one sample in a study of blood T cell repertoires in COVID-19. Method: immunoSEQ multiplex PCR; TCRdb's copy keeps in-frame clones and lacks some. The sample includes approximately 220,000 clones, approximately 81% of them seen just once. The material sequenced was peripheral blood. These receptors were obtained from a man aged 45 to 65 who had recovered from COVID-19. The conserved cysteine and the conserved F or W are not part of the CDR3 here. A D gene is named only where the DNA matches it firmly.

cdr3_length,d_call,v_call,j_call,cdr3_aa
14,NA,TRBV6-5,TRBJ2-7,ASSYGSGLGAHEQY
14,TRBD2,TRBV27,TRBJ2-5,ASMGLAVGAGETQY
12,NA,TRBV9,TRBJ1-1,ASSVSPGATEAF
11,NA,TRBV18,TRBJ1-1,ASSPQGNTEAF
12,NA,TRBV5-1,TRBJ2-1,ASSLAAGLNEQF
12,NA,TRBV5-1,TRBJ2-3,ASSPRGGTDTQY
11,TRBD1,TRBV10-2,TRBJ2-7,ASTWTGRAEQY
15,NA,TRBV7-8,TRBJ1-4,ASSLTRRGSTNEKLF
11,NA,TRBV11-2,TRBJ1-5,ASSRTGNQPQH
13,TRBD2,TRBV7-2,TRBJ2-7,ASSLELAGTYEQY
14,TRBD2,TRBV15,TRBJ2-5,ATSRDQGLAYETQY
9,NA,TRBV9,TRBJ1-2,ASSQAYGYT
13,TRBD1,TRBV5-1,TRBJ2-1,ASSLDRGDINEQF
13,NA,TRBV29-1,TRBJ2-5,SVIGGGNVQETQY
15,TRBD2,TRBV5-1,TRBJ2-5,ASSLGSGRPNWETQY
12,NA,TRBV18,TRBJ1-3,ASSQAGTGNTIY
12,TRBD1,TRBV7-8,TRBJ1-1,ASSYKETGLEAF
13,NA,TRBV5-1,TRBJ2-2,ASSLRAGSTGELF
13,TRBD2,TRBV19,TRBJ2-7,ASSARTSGRYEQY
11,NA,TRBV29-1,TRBJ2-6,SAYRSGANVLT
13,NA,TRBV6-5,TRBJ2-4,ASSYSRGGKNIQY
11,NA,TRBV27,TRBJ2-7,ASSFSGTYEQY
13,TRBD1,TRBV18,TRBJ2-3,ASSRRRGRTDTQY
12,TRBD1,TRBV5-1,TRBJ2-7,ASSAGQGSYEQY
12,NA,TRBV19,TRBJ1-2,ASSIGLANYGYT
14,TRBD2,TRBV27,TRBJ2-1,ASSLISKGGNNEQF
12,NA,TRBV19,TRBJ2-7,ASSIDFPTNEQY
12,NA,TRBV19,TRBJ2-5,ASSNDGSGSTQY
13,TRBD2,TRBV20-1,TRBJ2-7,SASRVAGASYEQY
14,TRBD1,TRBV27,TRBJ1-1,ASSPPYRGQNTEAF
11,TRBD2,TRBV7-9,TRBJ2-3,ASLAGESDTQY
13,NA,TRBV19,TRBJ2-1,ASSMGPGTYNEQF
14,TRBD2,TRBV15,TRBJ2-7,ATSRDGTSGSYEQY
13,NA,TRBV4-1,TRBJ2-1,ASSQDGDNYNEQF
12,TRBD1,TRBV27,TRBJ1-6,AIRSGQGNSPLH
13,NA,TRBV3-1/TRBV3-2,TRBJ2-7,ASSQDRQTSYEQY
11,NA,TRBV11-2,TRBJ2-7,ASSQIAVGEQY
10,NA,TRBV3-1/TRBV3-2,TRBJ1-5,ASSFNNQPQH
15,TRBD1,TRBV18,TRBJ1-4,ASSFGTGAPFNEKLF
10,NA,TRBV7-9,TRBJ1-1,ASSLERTGTF
17,TRBD2,TRBV19,TRBJ2-2,ASSMRRLAGPRNTGELF
11,NA,TRBV10-2,TRBJ2-5,ASSAGAIATQY
16,TRBD2,TRBV25-1,TRBJ2-5,ASSEEGLAGVEQETQY
9,NA,TRBV30,TRBJ2-7,AWEGYYEQY
12,NA,TRBV30,TRBJ2-7,AWSVGAASYEQY
12,NA,TRBV19,TRBJ1-4,ASSRKRGDEKLF
12,NA,TRBV28,TRBJ2-7,ASYPGTASYEQY
12,TRBD1,TRBV5-1,TRBJ1-2,ASSAGQGSYGYT
14,NA,TRBV5-4,TRBJ2-2,ASSRRGQANTGELF